This entry lists 10 T cell receptor beta chains sequenced from one sample in a study of T cells in Graves' hyperthyroidism and ophthalmopathy (dated by TCRdb to between 2017 and 2020). The receptor library was made with multiplex PCR. For sequencing, an Illumina HiSeq 2000 was employed. TCR beta CDR3 regions were amplified from RNA transcripts. The first round of RT-PCR for the TCR CDR3 was performed with the HTBI primer set and the Qiagen OneStep RT-PCR kit. TCRdb redid the processing of the public reads, applying fastp at Q25 and MiXCR, and retained in-frame beta chains. For every CDR3 protein sequence, its rows merge into one entry that carries the most common genes and DNA. The sample table contains approximately 620,000 distinct CDR3 sequences; only one count was recorded for roughly 14% of them. 5.8% of the sample rests with the top ten. The sequenced sample consisted of blood. The receptors stem from a young woman with Graves' hyperthyroidism that later progressed to Graves' ophthalmopathy.

This clonotype was observed many times. This chain connects TRBV28 to TRBJ2-1; no reliable D call. Germline values: CDR1 MDHEN, CDR2 SYDVKM. This CDR3 is built from 15 residues. V lost 0 bases and J 4 bases, leaving 10 bases between the germline ends. CDR3 sequence: CASSLWVIGYNEQFF. The DNA for the CDR3 is TGTGCCAGCAGTTTATGGGTAATCGGGTACAATGAGCAGTTCTTC.

This clonotype was observed at least ten times. This chain uses TRBV11-2 with TRBJ2-1, with D possibly matching TRBD2 (7 bases). Germline V lookup: CDR1 SGHAT, CDR2 FQNNGV. The CDR3 contains 16 residues. Deletions cut 1 base from V and 6 bases from J, with 16 bases between. This CDR3 is CASSLGRRGPSNEQFF. The DNA for the CDR3 is TGTGCCAGCAGCTTAGGAAGGCGGGGGCCCTCCAATGAGCAGTTCTTC.

Many counts were recorded for this clonotype. The CDR3 DNA follows: TGCGCCAGCAGCCCAGAAGCAGGATATAGCAATCAGCCCCAGCATTTT. Protein sequence: CASSPEAGYSNQPQHF. The rearrangement links TRBV5-1 to TRBJ1-5; no clear D gene. Germline CDR1 SGHRS, CDR2 YFSETQ. Between the trimmed V and J ends, which lost 4 bases and 0 bases, there was a span of 14 bases. CDR3 length equals 16 residues.

In this sample, this clonotype turned up many times. The V gene is TRBV7-9, the J gene TRBJ2-7; 9 bases agree with TRBD2. This CDR3 region has 15 residues. The junction had 11 bases not matched to a gene; V was cut back by 5 bases and J by 6 bases. Looked up from germline, CDR1 is SEHNR and CDR2 is FQNEAQ (reference sequence). The CDR3 nucleotides read TGTGCCAGCAGCCCTCAAGCGGGAGGCCCCTCCGAGCAGTACTTC. This sequence encodes CASSPQAGGPSEQYF.

This clonotype was seen only a few times. The chain carries TRBV20-1 and TRBJ1-1; no clear D. Trimming removed 0 bases from V and 6 bases from J, with 5 bases in between. This CDR3 is built from 11 residues. CDR1 and CDR2 from the germline V gene are DFQATT and SNEGSKA (reference sequence). CDR3 in DNA: TGCAGTGCTAGAGAGCAGCCTGAAGCTTTCTTT. This encodes CSAREQPEAFF.

This clonotype came up many times. The J gene is TRBJ2-5, the V gene TRBV20-1; 8 nucleotides agree with TRBD2. Germline V gene data show CDR1 as DFQATT and CDR2 as SNEGSKA (reference sequence). With V trimmed by 6 bases and J by 4 bases, 13 bases remained unmatched. The CDR3 totals 15 residues. The CDR3 reads CSAQRTGGPGETQYF. Here the CDR3 DNA reads TGCAGTGCCCAACGGACGGGAGGGCCGGGAGAGACCCAGTACTTC.

Many counts were recorded for this clonotype. The J gene is TRBJ1-2, the V gene TRBV13; D not certain. The V gene's germline CDR1 is PRHDT and CDR2 FYEKMQ (reference sequence). V was cut by 0 bases and J by 4 bases, with 6 bases left in between. The CDR3 has 13 residues. CDR3 loop: CASSLGGFYGYTF. In DNA, the CDR3 is TGTGCCAGCAGCTTAGGAGGGTTCTATGGCTACACCTTC. Based on the CDR3 plus reference TRBV13 and TRBJ1-2, the full variable domain is AAGVIQSPRHLIKEKRETATLKCYPIPRHDTVYWYQQGPGQDPQFLISFYEKMQSDKGSIPDRFSAQQFSDYHSELNMSSLELGDSALYFCASSLGGFYGYTFGSGTRLTVV.

In this sample, this clonotype turned up many times. This chain uses TRBV19 with TRBJ1-1, with TRBD1 as a possible D gene (6 bases). The germline CDR1 and CDR2 sequences are LNHDA and SQIVND (reference sequence). V was trimmed by 6 bases and J by 1 base, leaving 18 bases between them. The CDR3 loop spans 16 amino acids. The CDR3 loop reads CASRTTGLGENTEAFF. In DNA form, the CDR3 reads TGTGCCAGTAGAACGACAGGATTAGGGGAGAACACTGAAGCTTTCTTT.

This clonotype was counted at least ten times. V gene TRBV20-1 combines with J gene TRBJ2-7, with 11 bases that match TRBD2. Germline values: CDR1 DFQATT, CDR2 SNEGSKA (reference sequence). Unmatched junction bases numbered 3, after V lost 6 bases and J lost 2 bases. The CDR3 is 13 amino acids. The CDR3 nucleotides read TGCAGTGCCCTAGCGGGAGGACCCTACGAGCAGTACTTC. Translation gives CSALAGGPYEQYF.

In this sample, this clonotype turned up many times. This chain uses TRBV5-1 with TRBJ1-1; the D gene is possibly TRBD1 (5 bases). The CDR3 consists of 15 residues. Trimming cost V 5 bases and J 3 bases, with 17 bases left between them. CDR1 and CDR2 from the germline V gene are SGHRS and YFSETQ. CDR3 sequence reads: CASRKPGPEYTEAFF. The CDR3 DNA reads as TGCGCCAGCAGGAAACCGGGACCGGAATACACTGAAGCTTTCTTT.